This entry describes one TCR beta chain. The sample holds a few counts of this clone. What this receptor recognizes is not known. Base qualities are not provided; no much larger clone lies one nucleotide away. Inclusive of the bounding cysteine and phenylalanine, the CDR3 is 13 residues long. Kept here is only the CDR3 DNA, which spans 39 bases and is read in frame from base 1. CDR1 MNHEY and CDR2 SMNVEV are derived from the germline V gene (reference sequence). Trimming takes 5 bases from V and 5 bases from J, and the germline ends sit 12 bases apart. Each donor gave one peripheral blood draw, averaging approximately 120 mL, which was collected into heparinised tubes. A BD FACSAria II and a panel including CD45RO, CCR7, CD25, CD127, CD95 and CD27 were used to sort naive, central memory, regulatory and stem cell-like memory CD4+ T cells. Purity was above 95% for every sorted population. PBMCs were isolated right away by Lymphoprep density gradient centrifugation and were stained directly, without culture. So that batch effects would be minimized, each experiment stained and sorted samples in pairs, pairing one healthy donor with one patient.

The data belong to a study of beta chain features in type 1 diabetes listed by TCRdb under 2018. Concerning the study at large: No differences in mean age, gender distribution, total cell number or subset yield were found between patients and healthy donors. A total of 107,917,701 sorted cells were examined across all samples, and the number of cells per subset was strongly correlated with RNA yield. Whereas all 28 donors provided naive and central memory subsets, regulatory and stem cell-like memory subsets were isolated from just 8 patients and about 8 healthy donors. The study compared the TCRB repertoires of sorted circulating CD4+ T cell subsets in recently diagnosed type 1 diabetes patients with those in matched healthy donors.

Paper-wide results and their limitations: Because the HLA sub-analyses included only small numbers of individuals, any influence of HLA type on TCRB rearrangement was left unresolved. A moderate but significant shortening of TCRB CDR3 length was observed in type 1 diabetes patients in all four CD4+ subsets. At VDJ recombination sites, type 1 diabetes patients had fewer insertions and more deleted nucleotides, which implies abnormalities in thymic rearrangement. Because cDNA was sequenced instead of genomic DNA, activated cells with high expression could be over-represented, although the groups did not differ in activation or CD3 levels. Naive, central memory and regulatory TCRB repertoires appeared more similar among patients than among healthy donors. PCR might favor shorter templates, but patient and control samples were amplified and corrected together, so any skew would affect both groups equally.

The entire isolated RNA was reverse transcribed using the High Capacity cDNA Reverse Transcription Kit, and thus expressed TCRB transcripts were sequenced. Deep immunoSEQ sequencing was performed on naive, central memory and regulatory T cell samples, with an average of about 3.6 million total reads per sample. Sorted cells were lysed in RLT buffer, and RNA was extracted using DNase-treated RNeasy Micro or Mini kits according to cell number. To prevent cross-contamination, every cell subset was processed on its own, while patient and healthy donor samples were processed together. The immunoSEQ multiplex PCR was used to amplify TCRB sequences from cDNA, yielding 87-bp fragments that span the CDR3 region. Amplicons were sequenced on the Illumina HiSeq platform. Processing in the source paper ran as follows. PCR bias was corrected computationally using synthetic template baselines, and reads within Hamming distance 2 were collapsed, with unmergeable singletons discarded. Reads were aligned against IMGT to assign V, D and J genes, CDR3 length and insertions or deletions at six rearrangement sites. Clonotype counts were normalized to sorted cell number within each subset before computing true diversity and Gini coefficients with the tcR R package. Repertoire sharing was quantified using the overlap coefficient calculated on TCRB nucleotide sequences. Drawn from immuneACCESS, this table holds only the in-frame rearrangements with V and J called that TCRdb kept. Clones are partly lost; checked studies trace under half to an unresolved V gene and leave the rest unexplained. Clonal size and the V and J genes are those of that table, whereas D and trimming came from the DNA. The sample table shows over 300,000 clones, and roughly 8.8% are seen once. Roughly 0.99% of the sample goes to the ten largest clones.

The chain is encoded by TRBV27 joined to TRBJ1-1, with TRBD1 as a weak D call on 5 bases. This receptor was taken from a man aged 30 to 45 with type 1 diabetes. The sequenced material came from central memory CD4+ T cells from blood. The bases are TGTGCCAGCAGTCCCGGGACTCTTACTGAAGCTTTCTTT. Translated, this is CASSPGTLTEAFF.